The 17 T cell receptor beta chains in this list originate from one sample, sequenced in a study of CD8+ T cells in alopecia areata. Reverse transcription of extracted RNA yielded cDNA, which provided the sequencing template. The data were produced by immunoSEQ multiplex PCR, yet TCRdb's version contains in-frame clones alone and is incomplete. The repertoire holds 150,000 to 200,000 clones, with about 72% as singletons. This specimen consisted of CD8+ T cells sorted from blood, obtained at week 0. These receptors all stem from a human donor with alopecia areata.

CDR3 residues: CASSFTDEPYEQYF. CDR3 DNA sequence: TGTGCCAGCAGCTTCACGGATGAACCCTACGAGCAGTACTTC. V and J are TRBV13 and TRBJ2-7; unclear D gene. This CDR3 comprises 14 residues. V was cut by 3 bases and J by 2 bases, with 11 bases left in between. Per the germline V gene, CDR1 is PRHDT and CDR2 is FYEKMQ (reference sequence).

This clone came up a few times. The CDR3: CASSPDGSYEQYF. The CDR3 nucleotides are TGTGCCAGCAGTCCAGACGGTTCCTACGAGCAGTACTTC. The rearrangement links TRBV2 to TRBJ2-7; D not certain. There are 13 residues in the CDR3. Germline values: CDR1 SNHLY, CDR2 FYNNEI. Trimming removed 5 bases at V and 1 base at J, with 9 bases between.

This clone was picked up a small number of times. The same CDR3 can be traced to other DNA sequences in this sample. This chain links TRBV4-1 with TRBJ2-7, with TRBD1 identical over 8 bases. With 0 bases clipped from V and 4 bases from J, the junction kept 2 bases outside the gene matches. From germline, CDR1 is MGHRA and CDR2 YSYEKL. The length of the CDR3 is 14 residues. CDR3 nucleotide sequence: TGCGCCAGCAGCCAAGACAGGGGGCGGTACGAGCAGTACTTC. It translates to CASSQDRGRYEQYF.

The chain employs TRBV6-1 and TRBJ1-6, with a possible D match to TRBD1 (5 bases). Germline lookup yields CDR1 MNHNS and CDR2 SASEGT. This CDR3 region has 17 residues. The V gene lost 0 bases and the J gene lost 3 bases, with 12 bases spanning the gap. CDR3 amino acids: CASSEAGRDGYNSPLHF. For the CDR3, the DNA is TGTGCCAGCAGTGAAGCTGGGCGGGACGGCTATAATTCACCCCTCCACTTT.

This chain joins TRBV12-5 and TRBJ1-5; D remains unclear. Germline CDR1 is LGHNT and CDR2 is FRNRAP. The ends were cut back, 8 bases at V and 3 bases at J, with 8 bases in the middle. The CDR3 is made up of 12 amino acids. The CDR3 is CASSEDNQPQHF. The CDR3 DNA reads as TGTGCTAGTTCGGAGGACAATCAGCCCCAGCATTTT.

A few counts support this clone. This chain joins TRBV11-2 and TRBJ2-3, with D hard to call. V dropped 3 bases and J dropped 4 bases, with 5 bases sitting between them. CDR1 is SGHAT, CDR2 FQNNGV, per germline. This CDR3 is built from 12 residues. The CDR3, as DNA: TGTGCCAGCAGCTTTTCCCCAGATACGCAGTATTTT. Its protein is CASSFSPDTQYF.

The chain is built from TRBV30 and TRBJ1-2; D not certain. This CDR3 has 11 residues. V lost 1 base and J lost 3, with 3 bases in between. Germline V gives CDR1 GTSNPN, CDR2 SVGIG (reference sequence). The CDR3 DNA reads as TGTGCCTGGAGTGGGTACTATGGCTACACCTTC. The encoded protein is CAWSGYYGYTF.

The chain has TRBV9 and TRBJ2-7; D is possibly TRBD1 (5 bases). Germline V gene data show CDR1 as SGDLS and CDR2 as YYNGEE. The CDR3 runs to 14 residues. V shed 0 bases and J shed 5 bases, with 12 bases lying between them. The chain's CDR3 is CASSVGAGWNEQYF. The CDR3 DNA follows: TGTGCCAGCAGCGTAGGGGCAGGGTGGAACGAGCAGTACTTC. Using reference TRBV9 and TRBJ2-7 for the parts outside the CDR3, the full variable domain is DSGVTQTPKHLITATGQRVTLRCSPRSGDLSVYWYQQSLDQGLQFLIQYYNGEERAKGNILERFSAQQFPDLHSELNLSSLELGDSALYFCASSVGAGWNEQYFGPGTRLTVT.

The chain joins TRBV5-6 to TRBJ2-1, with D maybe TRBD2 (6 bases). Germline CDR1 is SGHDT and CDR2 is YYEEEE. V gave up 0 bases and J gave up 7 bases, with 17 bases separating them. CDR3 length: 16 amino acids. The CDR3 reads CASSLVGRQFLNEQFF. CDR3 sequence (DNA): TGTGCCAGCAGCTTGGTCGGGAGACAGTTTCTGAATGAGCAGTTCTTC.

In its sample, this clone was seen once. DNA for the CDR3: TGTGCCAGCAGCCTCACAGATACGCAGTATTTT. This sequence encodes CASSLTDTQYF. The chain couples TRBV7-3 to TRBJ2-3; D uncertain. V shed 5 bases and J shed 2 bases, with 2 bases lying between them. From germline, CDR1 is SGHTA and CDR2 FQGTGA. This CDR3 contains 11 residues.

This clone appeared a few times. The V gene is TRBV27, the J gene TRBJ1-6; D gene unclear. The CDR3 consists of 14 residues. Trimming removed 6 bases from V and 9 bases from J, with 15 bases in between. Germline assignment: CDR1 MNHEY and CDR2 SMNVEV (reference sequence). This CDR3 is CASRGYSTGSPLHF. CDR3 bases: TGTGCCAGCAGGGGATACTCAACGGGTTCACCCCTCCACTTT.

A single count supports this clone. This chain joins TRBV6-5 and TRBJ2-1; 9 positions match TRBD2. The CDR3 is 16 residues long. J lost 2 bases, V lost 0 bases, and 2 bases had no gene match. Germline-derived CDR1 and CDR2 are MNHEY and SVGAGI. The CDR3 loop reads CASSYSWTSAYNEQFF. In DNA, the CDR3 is TGTGCCAGCAGTTACTCATGGACTAGCGCCTACAATGAGCAGTTCTTC.

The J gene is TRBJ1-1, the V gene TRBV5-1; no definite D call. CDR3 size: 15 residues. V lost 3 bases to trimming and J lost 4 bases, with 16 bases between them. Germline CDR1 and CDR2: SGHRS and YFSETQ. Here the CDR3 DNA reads TGCGCCAGCAGCTATTCGACCCTGGGAGCCACTGAAGCTTTCTTT. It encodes CASSYSTLGATEAFF.

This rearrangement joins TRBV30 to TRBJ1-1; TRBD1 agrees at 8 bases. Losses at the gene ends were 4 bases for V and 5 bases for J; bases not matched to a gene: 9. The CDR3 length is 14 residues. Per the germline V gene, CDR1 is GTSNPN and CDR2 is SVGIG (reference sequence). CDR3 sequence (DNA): TGTGCCTGGAACGGCCGACAGGGGAGGACTGAAGCTTTCTTT. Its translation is CAWNGRQGRTEAFF.

The CDR3 sequence: CASSKAPNQPQHF. The CDR3, as DNA: TGTGCCAGCAGCAAGGCCCCCAATCAGCCCCAGCATTTT. V is TRBV7-6 and J is TRBJ1-5, with D unresolved. CDR1 is SGHVS, CDR2 FNYEAQ, per germline. This CDR3 comprises 13 residues. Trimming cost V 5 bases and J 3 bases, with 8 bases left between them.

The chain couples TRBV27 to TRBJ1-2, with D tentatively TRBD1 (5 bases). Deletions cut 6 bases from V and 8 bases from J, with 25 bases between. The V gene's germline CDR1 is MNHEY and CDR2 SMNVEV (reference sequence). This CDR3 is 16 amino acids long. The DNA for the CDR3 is TGTGCCAGCAGCAAAAGGTTGGGGGAAGGAGGTCAGGGCTACACCTTC. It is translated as CASSKRLGEGGQGYTF.

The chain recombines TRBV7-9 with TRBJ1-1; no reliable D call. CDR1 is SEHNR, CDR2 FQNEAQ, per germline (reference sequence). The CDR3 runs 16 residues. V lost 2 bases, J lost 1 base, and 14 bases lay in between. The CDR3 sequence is CASSLYPDRGNTEAFF. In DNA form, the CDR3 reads TGTGCCAGCAGCTTATATCCCGATAGAGGGAACACTGAAGCTTTCTTT.